This T cell receptor beta chain was obtained from a study of cytotoxic CD8 clonotypes in ibrutinib-treated CLL. Study summary: Across the patients, 10 to 12 were relapsed/refractory, about 15 treatment-naive and 17 to 18 IGHV unmutated. Among the samples, the mean was approximately 250,000 productive templates and about 94,000 productive rearrangements.

Between the trimmed V and J ends, which lost 3 bases and 0 bases, there was a span of 17 bases. This CDR3 has 17 amino acids. Germline lookup yields CDR1 LNHNV and CDR2 YYDKDF (reference sequence). Investigators sourced around 1.9 micrograms of genomic DNA from cryopreserved PBMCs for TCR beta libraries. This clone is medium-sized within its sample. Measured with immunoSEQ multiplex PCR; TCRdb has only the in-frame clones, and not every one. The sample lists fewer than 35,000 clones; about 82% were seen once. This material consisted of PBMCs, taken after 24 months of ibrutinib treatment. The chain employs TRBV15 and TRBJ1-1; the D gene is possibly TRBD1 (5 bases). The clonotype was recovered from a human donor with chronic lymphocytic leukemia. The CDR3 DNA reads as TGTGCCACCAGCAGTCCCGGTCTGGGACGGATGAACACTGAAGCTTTCTTT. Amino acids: CATSSPGLGRMNTEAFF.